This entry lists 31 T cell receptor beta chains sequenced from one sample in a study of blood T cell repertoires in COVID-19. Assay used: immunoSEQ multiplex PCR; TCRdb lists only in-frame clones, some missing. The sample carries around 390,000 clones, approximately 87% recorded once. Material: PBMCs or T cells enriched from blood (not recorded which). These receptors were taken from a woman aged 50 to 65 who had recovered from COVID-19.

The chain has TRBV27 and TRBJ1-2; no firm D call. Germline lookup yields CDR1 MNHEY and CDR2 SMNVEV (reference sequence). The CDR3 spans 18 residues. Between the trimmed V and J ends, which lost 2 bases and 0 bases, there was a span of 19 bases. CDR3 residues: CASSLHSTPGSPNYGYTF. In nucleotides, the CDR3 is TGTGCCAGCAGTTTACATTCAACCCCAGGCTCCCCTAACTATGGCTACACCTTC.

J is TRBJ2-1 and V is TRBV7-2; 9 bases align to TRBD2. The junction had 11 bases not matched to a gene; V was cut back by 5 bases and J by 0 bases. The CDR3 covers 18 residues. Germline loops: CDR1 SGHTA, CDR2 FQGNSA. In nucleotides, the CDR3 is TGTGCCAGCAGCCCCTGGTTAGCGGGGGCGAGCTCCTACAATGAGCAGTTCTTC. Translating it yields CASSPWLAGASSYNEQFF.

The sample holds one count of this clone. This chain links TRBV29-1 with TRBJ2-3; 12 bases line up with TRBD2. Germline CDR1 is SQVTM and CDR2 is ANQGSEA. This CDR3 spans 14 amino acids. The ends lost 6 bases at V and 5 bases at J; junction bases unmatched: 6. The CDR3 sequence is CSVATSGGVDTQYF. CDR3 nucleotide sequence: TGCAGCGTGGCGACTAGCGGGGGTGTAGATACGCAGTATTTT.

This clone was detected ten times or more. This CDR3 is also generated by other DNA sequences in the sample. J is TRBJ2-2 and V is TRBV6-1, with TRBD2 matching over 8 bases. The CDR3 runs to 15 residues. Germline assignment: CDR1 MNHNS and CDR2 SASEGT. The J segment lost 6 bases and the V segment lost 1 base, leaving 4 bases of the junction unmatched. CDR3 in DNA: TGTGCCAGCAGTGAAGGAGGCGGGGGGTCCGGGGAGCTGTTTTTT. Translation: CASSEGGGGSGELFF.

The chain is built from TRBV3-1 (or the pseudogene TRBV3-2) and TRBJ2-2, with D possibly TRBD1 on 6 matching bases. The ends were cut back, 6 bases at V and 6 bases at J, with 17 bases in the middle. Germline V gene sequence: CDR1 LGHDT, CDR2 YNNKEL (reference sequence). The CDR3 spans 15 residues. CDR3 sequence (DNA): TGTGCCAGCAGGTTACAGGGCCCTAGGGCCGGGGAGCTGTTTTTT. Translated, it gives CASRLQGPRAGELFF.

In DNA form, the CDR3 reads TGTGCCAGCAGTGATCGGACAGGGGAAGAAAAACTGTTTTTT. As protein: CASSDRTGEEKLFF. The chain links TRBV2 to TRBJ1-4; 9 positions match TRBD1. The germline V gene encodes CDR1 SNHLY and CDR2 FYNNEI. V was clipped by 3 bases and J by 8 bases; unmatched bases: 4. The CDR3 consists of 14 residues.

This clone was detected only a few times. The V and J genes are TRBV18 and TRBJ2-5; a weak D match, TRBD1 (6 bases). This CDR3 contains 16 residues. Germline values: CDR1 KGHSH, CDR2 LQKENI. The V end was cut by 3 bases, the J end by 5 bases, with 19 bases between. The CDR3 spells CASSPGDLTGPETQYF. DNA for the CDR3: TGTGCCAGCTCACCGGGGGACCTGACAGGTCCCGAGACCCAGTACTTC.

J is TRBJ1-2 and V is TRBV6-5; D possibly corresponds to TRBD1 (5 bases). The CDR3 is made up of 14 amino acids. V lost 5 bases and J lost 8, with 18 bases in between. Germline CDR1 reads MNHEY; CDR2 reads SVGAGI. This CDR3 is CASSPNKGIQGYTF. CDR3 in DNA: TGTGCCAGCAGTCCAAACAAGGGGATACAGGGCTACACCTTC.

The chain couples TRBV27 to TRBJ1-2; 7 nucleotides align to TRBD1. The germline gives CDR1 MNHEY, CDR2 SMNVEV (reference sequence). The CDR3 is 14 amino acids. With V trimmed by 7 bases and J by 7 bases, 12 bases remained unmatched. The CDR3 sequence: CASKTTGKVGGYTF. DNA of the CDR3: TGTGCCAGCAAAACGACAGGGAAGGTGGGTGGCTACACCTTC.

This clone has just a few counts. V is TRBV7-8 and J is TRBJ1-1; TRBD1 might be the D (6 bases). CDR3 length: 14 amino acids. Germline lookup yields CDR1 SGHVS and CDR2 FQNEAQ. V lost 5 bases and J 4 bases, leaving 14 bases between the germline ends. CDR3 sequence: CASSPAGGRTEAFF. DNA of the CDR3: TGTGCCAGCAGCCCCGCGGGGGGGCGCACTGAAGCTTTCTTT. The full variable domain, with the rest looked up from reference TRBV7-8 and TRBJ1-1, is GAGVSQSPRYKVAKRGQDVALRCDPISGHVSLFWYQQALGQGPEFLTYFQNEAQLDKSGLPSDRFFAERPEGSVSTLKIQRTQQEDSAVYLCASSPAGGRTEAFFGQGTRLTVV.

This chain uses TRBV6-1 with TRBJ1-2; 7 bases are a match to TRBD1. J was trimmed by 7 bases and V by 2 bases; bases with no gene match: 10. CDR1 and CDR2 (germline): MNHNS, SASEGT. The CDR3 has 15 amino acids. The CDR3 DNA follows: TGTGCCAGCAGTGAAATCTCAGGGGGGATTGGTGGCTACACCTTC. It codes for CASSEISGGIGGYTF.

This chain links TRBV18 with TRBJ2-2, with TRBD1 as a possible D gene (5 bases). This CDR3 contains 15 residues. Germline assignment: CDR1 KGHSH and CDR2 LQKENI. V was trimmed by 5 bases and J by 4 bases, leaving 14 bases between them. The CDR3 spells CASSGPDRSTGELFF. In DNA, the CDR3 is TGTGCCAGCTCAGGACCAGACAGATCCACCGGGGAGCTGTTTTTT.

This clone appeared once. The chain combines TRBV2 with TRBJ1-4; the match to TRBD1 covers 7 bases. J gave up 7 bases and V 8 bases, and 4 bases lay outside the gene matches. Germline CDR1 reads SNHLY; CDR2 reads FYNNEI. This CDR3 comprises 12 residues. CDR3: CASEGAFEKLFF. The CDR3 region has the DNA TGTGCCAGCGAGGGGGCGTTTGAAAAACTGTTTTTT.

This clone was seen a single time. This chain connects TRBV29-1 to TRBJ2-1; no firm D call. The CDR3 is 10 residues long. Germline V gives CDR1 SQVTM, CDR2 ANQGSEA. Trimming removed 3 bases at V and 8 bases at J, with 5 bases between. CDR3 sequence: CSVDYDEQFF. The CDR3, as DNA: TGCAGCGTTGATTATGATGAGCAGTTCTTC.

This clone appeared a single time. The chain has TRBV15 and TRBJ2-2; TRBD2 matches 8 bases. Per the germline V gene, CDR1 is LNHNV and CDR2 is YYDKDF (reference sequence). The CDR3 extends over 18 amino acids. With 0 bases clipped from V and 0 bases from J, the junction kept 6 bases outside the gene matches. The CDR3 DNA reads TGTGCCACCAGCAGAGATGGGGTGCGGGGGGCGAACACCGGGGAGCTGTTTTTT. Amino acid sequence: CATSRDGVRGANTGELFF.

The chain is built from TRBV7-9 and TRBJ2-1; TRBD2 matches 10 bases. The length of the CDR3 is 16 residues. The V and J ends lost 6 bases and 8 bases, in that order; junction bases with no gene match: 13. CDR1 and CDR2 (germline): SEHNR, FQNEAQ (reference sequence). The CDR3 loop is CASRMAGSGGAYEQFF. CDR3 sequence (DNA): TGTGCCAGCAGGATGGCGGGGAGCGGGGGGGCATATGAGCAGTTCTTC.

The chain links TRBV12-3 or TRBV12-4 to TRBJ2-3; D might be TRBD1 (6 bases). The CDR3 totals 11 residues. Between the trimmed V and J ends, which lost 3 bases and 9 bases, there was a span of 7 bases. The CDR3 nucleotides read TGTGCCAGCAGTTTGGGACAAACGCAGTATTTT. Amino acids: CASSLGQTQYF.

CDR3 DNA sequence: TGCAGCGCCGGGACAGACTTAAACTATGGCTACACCTTC. It specifies CSAGTDLNYGYTF. The gene calls are TRBV29-1 and TRBJ1-2; 7 nucleotides match TRBD1. J lost 2 bases, V lost 7 bases, and 7 bases had no gene match. CDR3 length: 13 amino acids. The germline CDR1 and CDR2 sequences are SQVTM and ANQGSEA.

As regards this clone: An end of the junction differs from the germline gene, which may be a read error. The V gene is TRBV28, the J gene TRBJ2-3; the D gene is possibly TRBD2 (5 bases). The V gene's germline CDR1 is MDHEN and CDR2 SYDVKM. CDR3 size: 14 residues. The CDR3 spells CASSLNVPEVTEYF. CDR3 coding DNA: TGTGCCAGCAGTTTAAACGTTCCGGAGGTTACGGAGTATTTT.

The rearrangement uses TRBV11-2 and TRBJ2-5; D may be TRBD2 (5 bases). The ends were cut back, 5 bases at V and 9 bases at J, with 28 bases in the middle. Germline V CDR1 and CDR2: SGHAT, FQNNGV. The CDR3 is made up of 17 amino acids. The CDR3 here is CASSHKMQDGLRAAQYF. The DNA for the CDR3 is TGTGCCAGCAGCCATAAAATGCAGGACGGATTGCGGGCGGCCCAGTACTTC.

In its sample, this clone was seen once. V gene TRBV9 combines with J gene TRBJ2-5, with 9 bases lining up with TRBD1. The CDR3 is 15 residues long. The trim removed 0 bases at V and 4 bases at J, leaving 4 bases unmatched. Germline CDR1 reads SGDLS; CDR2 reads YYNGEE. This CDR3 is CASSVGGTGIETQYF. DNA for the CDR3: TGTGCCAGCAGCGTAGGGGGGACAGGGATAGAGACCCAGTACTTC. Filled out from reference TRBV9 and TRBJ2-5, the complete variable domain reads DSGVTQTPKHLITATGQRVTLRCSPRSGDLSVYWYQQSLDQGLQFLIQYYNGEERAKGNILERFSAQQFPDLHSELNLSSLELGDSALYFCASSVGGTGIETQYFGPGTRLLVL.

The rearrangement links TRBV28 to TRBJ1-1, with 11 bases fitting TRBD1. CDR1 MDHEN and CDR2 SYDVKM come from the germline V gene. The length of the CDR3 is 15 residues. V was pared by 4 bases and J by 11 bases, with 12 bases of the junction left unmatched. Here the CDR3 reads CASSSRTGGAGRAFF. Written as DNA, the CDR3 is TGTGCCAGCAGTTCTCGGACAGGGGGCGCCGGTAGGGCTTTCTTT.

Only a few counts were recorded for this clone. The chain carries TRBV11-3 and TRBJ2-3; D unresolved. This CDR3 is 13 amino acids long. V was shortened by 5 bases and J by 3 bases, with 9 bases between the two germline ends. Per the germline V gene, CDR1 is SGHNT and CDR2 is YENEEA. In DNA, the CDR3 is TGTGCCAGCAGCATACAAGTGACAGATACGCAGTATTTT. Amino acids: CASSIQVTDTQYF.

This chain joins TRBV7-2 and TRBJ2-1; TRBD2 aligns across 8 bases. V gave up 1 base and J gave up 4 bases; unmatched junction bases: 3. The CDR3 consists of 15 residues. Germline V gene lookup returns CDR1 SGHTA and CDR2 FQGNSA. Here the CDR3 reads CASSLVASGYNEQFF. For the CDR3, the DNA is TGTGCCAGCAGCTTAGTCGCTAGCGGGTACAATGAGCAGTTCTTC.

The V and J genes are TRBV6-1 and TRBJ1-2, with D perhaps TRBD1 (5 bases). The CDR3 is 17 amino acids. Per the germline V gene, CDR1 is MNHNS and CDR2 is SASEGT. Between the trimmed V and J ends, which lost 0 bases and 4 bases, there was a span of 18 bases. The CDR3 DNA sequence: TGTGCCAGCAGTGAAGCCCTAACAGGAGAAAACCTCTATGGCTACACCTTC. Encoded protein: CASSEALTGENLYGYTF.

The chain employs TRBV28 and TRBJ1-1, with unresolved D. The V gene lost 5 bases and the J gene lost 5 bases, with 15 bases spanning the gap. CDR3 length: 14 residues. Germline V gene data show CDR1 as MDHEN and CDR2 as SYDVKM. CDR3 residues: CASSPNSGGTEAFF. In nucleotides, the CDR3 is TGTGCCAGCAGTCCCAACAGTGGAGGGACTGAAGCTTTCTTT. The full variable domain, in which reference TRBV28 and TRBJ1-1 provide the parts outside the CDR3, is DVKVTQSSRYLVKRTGEKVFLECVQDMDHENMFWYRQDPGLGLRLIYFSYDVKMKEKGDIPEGYSVSREKKERFSLILESASTNQTSMYLCASSPNSGGTEAFFGQGTRLTVV.

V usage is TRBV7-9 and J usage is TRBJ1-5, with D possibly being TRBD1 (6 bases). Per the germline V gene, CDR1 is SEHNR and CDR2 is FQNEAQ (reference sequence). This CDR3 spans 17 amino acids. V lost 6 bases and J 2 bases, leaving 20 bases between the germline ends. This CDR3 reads CASRRQAVGWGNQPQHF. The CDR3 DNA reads TGTGCCAGCAGAAGACAGGCTGTTGGCTGGGGCAATCAGCCCCAGCATTTT.

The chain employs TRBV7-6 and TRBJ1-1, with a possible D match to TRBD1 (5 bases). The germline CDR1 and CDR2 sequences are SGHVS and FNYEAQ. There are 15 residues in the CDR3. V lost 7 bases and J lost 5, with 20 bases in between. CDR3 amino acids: CASTASGKSLTEAFF. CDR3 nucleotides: TGTGCCAGCACGGCCTCAGGGAAATCCCTTACTGAAGCTTTCTTT.

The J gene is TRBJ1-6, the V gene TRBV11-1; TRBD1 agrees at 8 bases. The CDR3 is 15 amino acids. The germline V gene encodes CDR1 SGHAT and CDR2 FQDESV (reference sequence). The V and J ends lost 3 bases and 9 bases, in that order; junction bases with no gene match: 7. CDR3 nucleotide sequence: TGTGCCAGCAGCTTTGGAGGACAGGGAACTTCACCCCTCCACTTT. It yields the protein CASSFGGQGTSPLHF.

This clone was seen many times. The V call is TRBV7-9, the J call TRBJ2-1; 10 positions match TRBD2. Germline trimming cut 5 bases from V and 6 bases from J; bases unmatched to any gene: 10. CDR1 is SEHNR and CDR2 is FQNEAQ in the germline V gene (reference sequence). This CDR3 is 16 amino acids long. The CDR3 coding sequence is TGTGCCAGCAGCCACCCGATTAGCGGGGGGACCAATGAGCAGTTCTTC. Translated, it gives CASSHPISGGTNEQFF. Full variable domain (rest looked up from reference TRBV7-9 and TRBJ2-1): DTGVSQNPRHKITKRGQNVTFRCDPISEHNRLYWYRQTLGQGPEFLTYFQNEAQLEKSRLLSDRFSAERPKGSFSTLEIQRTEQGDSAMYLCASSHPISGGTNEQFFGPGTRLTVL.

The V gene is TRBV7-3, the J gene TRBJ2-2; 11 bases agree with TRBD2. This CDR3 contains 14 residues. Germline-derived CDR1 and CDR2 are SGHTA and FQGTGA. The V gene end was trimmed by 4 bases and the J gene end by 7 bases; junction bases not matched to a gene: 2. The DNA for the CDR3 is TGTGCCAGCAGCTCCGGACTAGCGGGCGGGGAGCTGTTTTTT. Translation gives CASSSGLAGGELFF. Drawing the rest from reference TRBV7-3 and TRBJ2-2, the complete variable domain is GAGVSQTPSNKVTEKGKYVELRCDPISGHTALYWYRQSLGQGPEFLIYFQGTGAADDSGLPNDRFFAVRPEGSVSTLKIQRTERGDSAVYLCASSSGLAGGELFFGEGSRLTVL.